This is a list of T cell receptor beta chains from one sample in a study of immune evolution from preneoplasia to lung adenocarcinoma. Repertoires were generated with immunoSEQ multiplex PCR, while TCRdb's copy carries only in-frame clones and drops some. Here the sample spans 11,000 to 15,000 clones, less than 90% being singletons. Material: FFPE lung adenocarcinoma in situ tissue. These receptors all come from an older donor with lung adenocarcinoma. CDR3s include the opening cysteine and the closing phenylalanine or tryptophan.

CDR3 protein,J gene,V gene
CASSPWGYEQYF,TRBJ2-7,TRBV7-9
CASSVDSRDGYTF,TRBJ1-2,TRBV2
CASSERDSSYNEQFF,TRBJ2-1,TRBV6-4
CASSAWSGYTF,TRBJ1-2,TRBV2
CASSFPDGELFF,TRBJ2-2,TRBV27
CASSLAITSGIQETQYF,TRBJ2-5,TRBV5-1
CASRERETYEQYF,TRBJ2-7,TRBV6-5
CASSAGRYGTGELFF,TRBJ2-2,TRBV27
CASSPVASGWNVEQFF,TRBJ2-1,TRBV18
CASSLGAGETTEAFF,TRBJ1-1,TRBV5-1
CASSQMRESGGELFF,TRBJ2-2,TRBV7-2
CASSNPGQGYYEQYF,TRBJ2-7,TRBV6-6
CASSSYYEQYF,TRBJ2-7,TRBV7-2
CASSVVGGPNTGELFF,TRBJ2-2,TRBV9
CSARIQETQYF,TRBJ2-5,TRBV20-1
CASSLVRLAGGRYEQFF,TRBJ2-1,TRBV28
CASSQDIALRNTEAFF,TRBJ1-1,TRBV4-2
CASSQDLGGANYGYTF,TRBJ1-2,TRBV4-2
CASSSGTGNTEAFF,TRBJ1-1,TRBV7-9
CASSPGLAGVRTSEQYF,TRBJ2-7,TRBV27
CASSLGSQNNEQFF,TRBJ2-1,TRBV5-1
CASSFGGGYEQYF,TRBJ2-7,TRBV7-2
CASSPGLAGDSDTQYF,TRBJ2-3,TRBV9
CASSYGRGRLDTQYF,TRBJ2-3,TRBV7-3